These 32 T cell receptor beta chains originate from one sample sequenced in a study of technical replicates of blood from a handful of donors. The table came from immunoSEQ multiplex PCR; TCRdb's copy has only in-frame clones and leaves some out. The table records about 81,000 clones, more than 90% of them present only once. Sequenced input: T cells isolated from PBMCs. The receptors were sampled from a human donor in good health.

The rearrangement uses TRBV11-2 and TRBJ1-1; tentative D call: TRBD1 (5 bases). Germline values: CDR1 SGHAT, CDR2 FQNNGV. Deletions cut 5 bases from V and 1 base from J, with 11 bases between. This CDR3 comprises 14 residues. DNA of the CDR3: TGTGCCAGCAGCCGTTCGGGGGAGAACACTGAAGCTTTCTTT. Its protein product is CASSRSGENTEAFF.

The chain is built from TRBV4-1 and TRBJ1-2; 7 positions agree with TRBD1. J was trimmed by 2 bases and V by 1 base; bases with no gene match: 4. Germline CDR1 MGHRA, CDR2 YSYEKL. The CDR3 has 15 amino acids. The CDR3 nucleotides read TGCGCCAGCAGCCAAGCGGAACAGGGGAACTATGGCTACACCTTC. It encodes CASSQAEQGNYGYTF.

The rearrangement joins TRBV30 to TRBJ2-2, with D perhaps TRBD1 (5 bases). CDR1 is GTSNPN, CDR2 SVGIG, per germline (reference sequence). This CDR3 region has 13 residues. V dropped 3 bases and J dropped 2 bases, with 7 bases sitting between them. CDR3 region: CAWRTDNTGELFF. CDR3 DNA: TGTGCCTGGAGGACAGATAACACCGGGGAGCTGTTTTTT.

The V and J genes are TRBV2 and TRBJ2-3; no clear D. The CDR3 runs 13 residues. V shed 6 bases and J shed 4 bases, with 11 bases lying between them. The germline CDR1 and CDR2 sequences are SNHLY and FYNNEI. This CDR3 reads CASRGRSADTQYF. In nucleotides, the CDR3 is TGTGCCAGCAGAGGCAGGTCGGCAGATACGCAGTATTTT.

The rearrangement uses TRBV6-5 and TRBJ2-3, with 9 nucleotides matching TRBD2. Unmatched junction bases numbered 3, after V lost 2 bases and J lost 0 bases. Germline values: CDR1 MNHEY, CDR2 SVGAGI. This CDR3 comprises 16 residues. The CDR3 is CASSYGAGGSTDTQYF. Written as DNA, the CDR3 is TGTGCCAGCAGTTACGGGGCGGGAGGGAGCACAGATACGCAGTATTTT.

V is TRBV14 and J is TRBJ2-3; perhaps TRBD2 as D (6 bases). This CDR3 contains 17 residues. The germline gives CDR1 SGHDN, CDR2 FVKESK. The germline V and J ends were trimmed by 4 bases and 1 base, with 18 bases remaining between them. The CDR3 bases are TGTGCCAGCAGCCGCGACCGACTAGTGGTCGGCACAGATACGCAGTATTTT. Protein: CASSRDRLVVGTDTQYF.

The rearrangement uses TRBV30 and TRBJ1-2; no clear D. The germline V gene has CDR1 GTSNPN and CDR2 SVGIG (reference sequence). Trimming took 0 bases from V and 8 from J, leaving 13 bases between them. This CDR3 contains 13 residues. The CDR3 bases are TGTGCCTGGAGTGTATATTCCGCGGGCGGCTACACCTTC. Translation: CAWSVYSAGGYTF. Drawing the rest from reference TRBV30 and TRBJ1-2, the complete variable domain is SQTIHQWPATLVQPVGSPLSLECTVEGTSNPNLYWYRQAAGRGLQLLFYSVGIGQISSEVPQNLSASRPQDRQFILSSKKLLLSDSGFYLCAWSVYSAGGYTFGSGTRLTVV.

The gene calls are TRBV6-1 and TRBJ1-1; no clear D. The CDR3 is 13 residues long. The V gene's germline CDR1 is MNHNS and CDR2 SASEGT. Trimming cost V 1 base and J 2 bases, with 5 bases left between them. CDR3 residues: CASSEVRNTEAFF. CDR3 nucleotide sequence: TGTGCCAGCAGTGAAGTGCGAAACACTGAAGCTTTCTTT.

This clone has only one observation. The chain uses TRBV5-1 and TRBJ2-1; 7 bases are a match to TRBD2. The V gene end was trimmed by 0 bases and the J gene end by 8 bases; junction bases not matched to a gene: 11. Germline CDR1 reads SGHRS; CDR2 reads YFSETQ. The CDR3 is made up of 16 amino acids. In DNA, the CDR3 is TGCGCCAGCAGCTTGGCTTGGCGGGAGATGACGGATGAGCAGTTCTTC. The encoded protein is CASSLAWREMTDEQFF.

J is TRBJ2-7 and V is TRBV6-1; TRBD2 might be the D (6 bases). V lost 0 bases to trimming and J lost 5 bases, with 14 bases between them. The CDR3 extends over 15 amino acids. The V gene's germline CDR1 is MNHNS and CDR2 SASEGT. CDR3: CASSEAQRVKNEQYF. The DNA for the CDR3 is TGTGCCAGCAGTGAAGCGCAGCGGGTGAAGAACGAGCAGTACTTC.

This chain uses TRBV19 with TRBJ2-3, with a possible D match to TRBD2 (6 bases). V lost 5 bases to trimming and J lost 0 bases, with 15 bases between them. The length of the CDR3 is 16 residues. Germline values: CDR1 LNHDA, CDR2 SQIVND (reference sequence). CDR3 sequence (DNA): TGTGCCAGTAGTTCCACGGGGGTCTACAGCACAGATACGCAGTATTTT. Translating gives CASSSTGVYSTDTQYF.

The CDR3 spells CASSLGGSSYEQYF. The CDR3 coding sequence is TGCGCCAGCAGCTTGGGCGGGAGCTCCTACGAGCAGTACTTC. V gene TRBV5-1 combines with J gene TRBJ2-7; TRBD2 aligns across 7 bases. The trim removed 0 bases at V and 0 bases at J, leaving 0 bases unmatched. This CDR3 comprises 14 residues. CDR1 SGHRS and CDR2 YFSETQ come from the germline V gene.

The chain is built from TRBV4-2 and TRBJ2-7, with a tentative D call TRBD2 (5 bases). The germline V gene encodes CDR1 LGHNA and CDR2 YNFKEQ. The CDR3 totals 16 residues. Trimming left V 3 bases short and J 0 bases short, with 15 bases between. The CDR3 coding sequence is TGTGCCAGCAGCCAGCTGACTGAGCGGTCCTCCTACGAGCAGTACTTC. Translation: CASSQLTERSSYEQYF.

This chain connects TRBV11-2 to TRBJ2-7; TRBD2 matches at 10 bases. Per germline, CDR1 SGHAT and CDR2 FQNNGV. The junction had 9 bases not matched to a gene; V was cut back by 4 bases and J by 3 bases. CDR3 length: 16 residues. CDR3 loop: CASSSVGTSGDYEQYF. The DNA of the CDR3 is TGTGCCAGCAGCTCCGTAGGAACTAGCGGGGACTACGAGCAGTACTTC.

As regards this clone: One end of the junction does not line up with germline, which may come from a read error. As DNA, the CDR3 is TGTGCTAGCAGCATAGGTGGAATAGGTGGCGGGAGAGAGACCCAGTACTTC. Translated: CASSIGGIGGGRETQYF. This rearrangement joins TRBV7-7 to TRBJ2-5, with 7 bases matching TRBD2. The CDR3 runs to 17 residues. Germline lookup yields CDR1 SSHAT and CDR2 FNYEAQ (reference sequence).

This clone was observed once. The genes are TRBV27 and TRBJ1-5, with no clear D. Trimming removed 0 bases at V and 2 bases at J, with 8 bases between. CDR1 and CDR2 (germline): MNHEY, SMNVEV (reference sequence). The CDR3 spans 15 residues. Here the CDR3 reads CASSLSVTGNQPQHF. The CDR3 nucleotides read TGTGCCAGCAGTTTATCTGTCACAGGCAATCAGCCCCAGCATTTT.

The V call is TRBV30, the J call TRBJ2-3, with a weak D call TRBD1 (6 bases). Trimming shortened V by 2 bases and J by 6 bases, and 9 bases separated the two germline ends. CDR3 length: 12 residues. Germline values: CDR1 GTSNPN, CDR2 SVGIG (reference sequence). The CDR3 DNA sequence: TGTGCCTGGAGTCCTAGGGGGGATACGCAGTATTTT. It codes for CAWSPRGDTQYF. Full variable domain (rest looked up from reference TRBV30 and TRBJ2-3): SQTIHQWPATLVQPVGSPLSLECTVEGTSNPNLYWYRQAAGRGLQLLFYSVGIGQISSEVPQNLSASRPQDRQFILSSKKLLLSDSGFYLCAWSPRGDTQYFGPGTRLTVL.

This rearrangement joins TRBV25-1 to TRBJ1-4; the match to TRBD1 covers 8 bases. CDR1 is MGHDK, CDR2 SYGVNS, per germline. The junction had 1 base not matched to a gene; V was cut back by 2 bases and J by 2 bases. The CDR3 covers 15 residues. CDR3 region: CASSEQGATNEKLFF. For the CDR3, the DNA is TGTGCCAGCAGTGAACAGGGGGCGACTAATGAAAAACTGTTTTTT. The entire variable domain, with the rest obtained from reference TRBV25-1 and TRBJ1-4, is as follows: EADIYQTPRYLVIGTGKKITLECSQTMGHDKMYWYQQDPGMELHLIHYSYGVNSTEKGDLSSESTVSRIRTEHFPLTLESARPSHTSQYLCASSEQGATNEKLFFGSGTQLSVL.

V and J are TRBV5-6 and TRBJ2-1; D is unresolved. Trimming left V 1 base short and J 9 bases short, with 11 bases between. The CDR3 contains 13 residues. Germline V gives CDR1 SGHDT, CDR2 YYEEEE. CDR3 residues: CASSLSTGTEQFF. CDR3 DNA: TGTGCCAGCAGCTTGTCTACTGGTACTGAGCAGTTCTTC.

This chain links TRBV29-1 with TRBJ2-7; 7 bases map to TRBD2. V shed 5 bases and J 4 bases; nucleotides not matched to a gene: 2. The length of the CDR3 is 11 residues. CDR1 is SQVTM, CDR2 ANQGSEA, per germline. Here the CDR3 DNA reads TGCAGCGTTAGGCGGGAGTACGAGCAGTACTTC. It specifies CSVRREYEQYF.

This sequence joins TRBV2 and TRBJ1-5; 9 bases are shared with TRBD1. J gave up 2 bases and V 5 bases, and 13 bases lay outside the gene matches. Germline CDR1 and CDR2: SNHLY and FYNNEI. CDR3 length: 18 amino acids. As DNA, the CDR3 is TGTGCCAGCAGTTCCAACTCCGGGACAGGGTTGGGCAATCAGCCCCAGCATTTT. Its translation: CASSSNSGTGLGNQPQHF.

The chain joins TRBV7-2 to TRBJ2-7; D is uncertain. This CDR3 is built from 13 residues. Per germline, CDR1 SGHTA and CDR2 FQGNSA. Trimming pared 3 bases from V and 3 bases from J, leaving 9 bases between. The CDR3 DNA is TGTGCCAGCAGCTTTCCTAACCTCTACGAGCAGTACTTC. This translates into CASSFPNLYEQYF.

The chain combines TRBV7-2 with TRBJ2-3; 11 bases line up with TRBD2. The CDR3 runs to 15 residues. The V and J ends lost 6 bases and 2 bases, in that order; junction bases with no gene match: 4. The germline gives CDR1 SGHTA, CDR2 FQGNSA. DNA of the CDR3: TGTGCCAGCAGTCCGGGACTAGCGGTCACAGATACGCAGTATTTT. It translates to CASSPGLAVTDTQYF.

The chain uses TRBV10-3 and TRBJ1-1; 7 nucleotides match TRBD1. The germline V gene encodes CDR1 ENHRY and CDR2 SYGVKD. J gave up 7 bases and V 4 bases, and 12 bases lay outside the gene matches. The CDR3 consists of 15 residues. The CDR3 DNA follows: TGTGCCATCAGTGCTCCGGAACTAACAGGGGATGAAGCTTTCTTT. Protein sequence: CAISAPELTGDEAFF.

This clone was seen more than once but under ten times. The gene calls are TRBV19 and TRBJ2-7; TRBD2 agrees at 8 bases. V gave up 3 bases and J gave up 3 bases; unmatched junction bases: 7. Germline V lookup: CDR1 LNHDA, CDR2 SQIVND (reference sequence). The CDR3 loop spans 15 amino acids. The CDR3 DNA reads TGTGCCAGTAGTATTGGCGGGAGGTACAGCTACGAGCAGTACTTC. Translated: CASSIGGRYSYEQYF.

The chain uses TRBV19 and TRBJ2-3, with TRBD2 matching 8 bases. V shed 10 bases and J 2 bases; nucleotides not matched to a gene: 29. There are 21 residues in the CDR3. CDR1 and CDR2 (germline): LNHDA, SQIVND (reference sequence). CDR3 in amino acids: CATKVSHAAGDVAGLTDTQYF. Written as DNA, the CDR3 is TGTGCCACCAAAGTATCCCATGCAGCGGGAGATGTCGCGGGACTCACAGATACGCAGTATTTT.

The chain is built from TRBV6-1 and TRBJ2-7; possible D gene TRBD2, 5 bases. This CDR3 has 15 residues. Germline CDR1 MNHNS, CDR2 SASEGT. The germline V and J ends were trimmed by 8 bases and 3 bases, with 20 bases remaining between them. The CDR3 reads CASRMGAFLDYEQYF. In DNA, the CDR3 is TGTGCCAGCCGCATGGGAGCCTTTCTTGACTACGAGCAGTACTTC.

The genes are TRBV19 and TRBJ2-7, with D perhaps TRBD1 (6 bases). Germline loops: CDR1 LNHDA, CDR2 SQIVND (reference sequence). The CDR3 has 13 residues. The V gene lost 6 bases and the J gene lost 3 bases, with 12 bases spanning the gap. The CDR3 DNA reads as TGTGCCAGTAGAGGGGGTGTTTTCTACGAGCAGTACTTC. Encoded protein: CASRGGVFYEQYF. Looking up the rest from reference TRBV19 and TRBJ2-7 gives the full variable domain: DGGITQSPKYLFRKEGQNVTLSCEQNLNHDAMYWYRQDPGQGLRLIYYSQIVNDFQKGDIAEGYSVSREKKESFPLTVTSAQKNPTAFYLCASRGGVFYEQYFGPGTRLTVT.

The chain employs TRBV25-1 and TRBJ2-7; 10 positions match TRBD1. The CDR3 is 13 amino acids. Trimming at V came to 4 bases and at J to 6 bases, leaving 3 bases not matched to a gene. Germline V gene lookup returns CDR1 MGHDK and CDR2 SYGVNS. CDR3 in amino acids: CASSAGTGAEQYF. The CDR3 DNA sequence: TGTGCCAGCAGTGCCGGGACAGGGGCCGAGCAGTACTTC.

The rearrangement uses TRBV7-9 and TRBJ1-5, with D tentatively TRBD1 (6 bases). Trimming stripped 5 bases from V and 10 bases from J, with 9 bases between. Germline-derived CDR1 and CDR2 are SEHNR and FQNEAQ (reference sequence). This CDR3 contains 11 residues. CDR3 nucleotides: TGTGCCAGCAGCCCGGACAGCCCCCAGCATTTT. This gives the protein CASSPDSPQHF.

The rearrangement links TRBV19 to TRBJ2-7; no clear D gene. CDR1 is LNHDA, CDR2 SQIVND, per germline (reference sequence). The ends were cut back, 1 base at V and 0 bases at J, with 7 bases in the middle. The CDR3 has 14 residues. The CDR3: CASSIGQNSYEQYF. The DNA of the CDR3 is TGTGCCAGTAGTATAGGTCAGAACTCCTACGAGCAGTACTTC.

This chain connects TRBV15 to TRBJ1-4; 10 bases are shared with TRBD1. The CDR3 contains 20 residues. CDR1 LNHNV and CDR2 YYDKDF come from the germline V gene (reference sequence). Trimming cost V 5 bases and J 3 bases; bases outside gene matches: 18. The CDR3 here is CATSRHRTGTGDLANEKLFF. CDR3 nucleotide sequence: TGTGCCACCAGCCGACACAGAACCGGGACAGGGGACCTGGCTAATGAAAAACTGTTTTTT.